Listed here are 26 T cell receptor beta chains from one sample, sequenced in a study of vaccination effects on CD4 cells after COVID-19. Antigens for these TCRs are unknown. The culture ran for approximately 9 days before CD4+ T cells were isolated. Only in-frame clones appear in the TCRdb table, and some are missing; sequencing was by immunoSEQ multiplex PCR. The data contain more than 45,000 clones, 60% to 85% of them singletons. The material was CD4+ T cells from PBMCs cultured without peptide, obtained before COVID-19 vaccination. These TCRs come from a human donor who had a prior SARS-CoV-2 infection.

The chain has TRBV24-1 and TRBJ2-1, with 7 bases aligning to TRBD2. Losses at the gene ends were 2 bases for V and 4 bases for J; bases not matched to a gene: 4. The CDR3 length is 15 residues. Germline V gene lookup returns CDR1 KGHDR and CDR2 SFDVKD. The CDR3 DNA follows: TGTGCCACCAGTGATTGGGCTAGCGGATACAATGAGCAGTTCTTC. It is translated as CATSDWASGYNEQFF.

This clone was observed once. V and J are TRBV7-3 and TRBJ2-3, with a weak D call TRBD2 (6 bases). The CDR3 has 14 residues. Deletions cut 5 bases from V and 6 bases from J, with 15 bases between. CDR1 SGHTA and CDR2 FQGTGA come from the germline V gene. The CDR3 coding sequence is TGTGCCAGCAGCCTGACCGCGGGGAGGGATACGCAGTATTTT. Protein sequence: CASSLTAGRDTQYF. Full variable domain (rest looked up from reference TRBV7-3 and TRBJ2-3): GAGVSQTPSNKVTEKGKYVELRCDPISGHTALYWYRQSLGQGPEFLIYFQGTGAADDSGLPNDRFFAVRPEGSVSTLKIQRTERGDSAVYLCASSLTAGRDTQYFGPGTRLTVL.

This clone is a singleton in its sample. The genes are TRBV4-1 and TRBJ2-7; TRBD2 matches at 10 bases. This CDR3 is built from 15 residues. With 4 bases clipped from V and 1 base from J, the junction kept 4 bases outside the gene matches. The germline V gene has CDR1 MGHRA and CDR2 YSYEKL. In DNA, the CDR3 is TGCGCCAGCAGCCCGAGACTAGCGGGTTCCTACGAGCAGTACTTC. Protein: CASSPRLAGSYEQYF.

The chain links TRBV2 to TRBJ2-5, with 11 bases aligning to TRBD2. CDR1 and CDR2 from the germline V gene are SNHLY and FYNNEI. The V and J ends lost 8 bases and 0 bases, in that order; junction bases with no gene match: 17. The CDR3 loop spans 19 amino acids. The DNA for the CDR3 is TGTGCCAGCCAGGGACCTAGCGGGGGGAACTTTTTTGACCAAGAGACCCAGTACTTC. This sequence encodes CASQGPSGGNFFDQETQYF.

The V and J genes are TRBV4-2 and TRBJ2-3; maybe TRBD2 (5 bases). Germline CDR1 and CDR2: LGHNA and YNFKEQ. This CDR3 is built from 12 residues. Trimming took off 4 bases at V and 5 bases at J, with 7 bases between the two ends. The CDR3 coding sequence is TGTGCCAGCAGCCCCGAGGGAGATACGCAGTATTTT. Its translation is CASSPEGDTQYF.

The CDR3 loop is CASSTAWDGAQYF. As DNA, the CDR3 is TGTGCCAGCAGTACGGCCTGGGACGGGGCCCAGTACTTC. The rearrangement joins TRBV2 to TRBJ2-5; D might be TRBD1 or TRBD2, each matching 5 bases. Trimming cost V 5 bases and J 9 bases, with 16 bases left between them. The CDR3 covers 13 residues. The V gene's germline CDR1 is SNHLY and CDR2 FYNNEI.

J is TRBJ2-3 and V is TRBV2, with 8 positions matching TRBD2. Germline V gene lookup returns CDR1 SNHLY and CDR2 FYNNEI. The CDR3 has 13 residues. The CDR3 nucleotides are TGTGGACTTGCGGGGGGAGTAACAGATACGCAGTATTTT. Amino acids: CGLAGGVTDTQYF.

J is TRBJ2-4 and V is TRBV6-2 or TRBV6-3; D is possibly TRBD2 (5 bases). This CDR3 is built from 14 residues. Trimming pared 3 bases from V and 7 bases from J, leaving 13 bases between. Germline V gene lookup returns CDR1 MNHEY and CDR2 SVGEGT. The CDR3 bases are TGTGCCAGCAGTTATGCGGGTCAAGGGAACATTCAGTACTTC. This translates into CASSYAGQGNIQYF.

The chain's CDR3 is CASSQDQTGFKRGELFF. Written as DNA, the CDR3 is TGCGCCAGCAGCCAAGATCAAACAGGATTTAAACGGGGGGAGCTGTTTTTT. This chain connects TRBV4-3 to TRBJ2-2; weak D call: TRBD1 (5 bases). The CDR3 covers 17 residues. Trimming took 0 bases from V and 8 from J, leaving 19 bases between them. Germline CDR1 and CDR2: LGHNA and YSLEER.

This clone was seen a handful of times. The J gene is TRBJ1-3, the V gene TRBV11-2, with D unresolved. From germline, CDR1 is SGHAT and CDR2 FQNNGV. Trimming took 5 bases from V and 0 from J, leaving 11 bases between them. The CDR3 is made up of 15 amino acids. CDR3 loop: CASSHLRISGNTIYF. CDR3 bases: TGTGCCAGCAGCCACCTTAGGATCTCTGGAAACACCATATATTTT.

This chain links TRBV6-2 or TRBV6-3 with TRBJ2-5; the match to TRBD2 covers 7 bases. The ends lost 2 bases at V and 2 bases at J; junction bases unmatched: 17. The length of the CDR3 is 19 residues. The V gene's germline CDR1 is MNHEY and CDR2 SVGEGT. In nucleotides, the CDR3 is TGTGCCAGCAGTTACCCGATACCTCTACTAGCGCCGGGACAAGAGACCCAGTACTTC. This codes for CASSYPIPLLAPGQETQYF.

The V call is TRBV11-2, the J call TRBJ2-3; 9 nucleotides match TRBD2. This CDR3 contains 14 residues. Looked up from germline, CDR1 is SGHAT and CDR2 is FQNNGV. Germline trimming cut 1 base from V and 7 bases from J; bases unmatched to any gene: 3. The CDR3 DNA follows: TGTGCCAGCAGCTTAGGCGGGGGGGTAAATACGCAGTATTTT. Translating gives CASSLGGGVNTQYF.

This sequence joins TRBV19 and TRBJ2-3, with 14 bases lining up with TRBD2. The CDR3 is made up of 16 amino acids. V trimming: 7 bases; J trimming: 5 bases; junction bases outside the gene matches: 8. The germline gives CDR1 LNHDA, CDR2 SQIVND (reference sequence). The CDR3: CASTPTSGGAGDTQYF. Written as DNA, the CDR3 is TGTGCCAGTACCCCGACTAGCGGGGGGGCCGGAGATACGCAGTATTTT.

This clone occurred a few times. V usage is TRBV5-1 and J usage is TRBJ1-4; D uncertain. The CDR3 runs 16 residues. The germline V and J ends were trimmed by 3 bases and 5 bases, with 17 bases remaining between them. Germline CDR1 is SGHRS and CDR2 is YFSETQ. CDR3 sequence reads: CASSSNFATLNEKLFF. The CDR3 DNA sequence: TGCGCCAGCAGCTCGAACTTTGCGACCCTCAATGAAAAACTGTTTTTT.

The gene calls are TRBV4-2 and TRBJ2-2; 13 positions agree with TRBD2. Germline loops: CDR1 LGHNA, CDR2 YNFKEQ. CDR3 length: 17 residues. V shed 4 bases and J 5 bases; nucleotides not matched to a gene: 7. The CDR3 protein is CASSLGLAGEYTGELFF. DNA for the CDR3: TGTGCCAGCAGCCTCGGACTAGCGGGAGAGTATACCGGGGAGCTGTTTTTT.

This clone was recorded a few times. The J gene is TRBJ2-6, the V gene TRBV3-1 (or the pseudogene TRBV3-2), with 9 nucleotides matching TRBD2. V shed 1 base, J shed 0 bases, and the junction held 4 bases outside the gene matches. This CDR3 is built from 18 residues. Germline lookup yields CDR1 LGHDT and CDR2 YNNKEL (reference sequence). CDR3 region: CASSQVAGAPSGANVLTF. CDR3 nucleotides: TGTGCCAGCAGCCAAGTAGCGGGGGCCCCCTCTGGGGCCAACGTCCTGACTTTC.

The rearrangement uses TRBV2 and TRBJ2-4, with 7 bases fitting TRBD2. This CDR3 contains 15 residues. CDR1 is SNHLY and CDR2 is FYNNEI in the germline V gene. V shed 4 bases, J shed 11 bases, and the junction held 14 bases outside the gene matches. The CDR3 nucleotides are TGTGCCAGCAGTGTTCCTCCATTCGGGGACTACCTTCAGTACTTC. It is translated as CASSVPPFGDYLQYF.

The V gene is TRBV11-2, the J gene TRBJ2-7; D is undetermined. The CDR3 totals 13 residues. The germline gives CDR1 SGHAT, CDR2 FQNNGV. With 3 bases removed from V and 6 bases from J, the gap between germline ends came to 12 bases. The CDR3 DNA reads as TGTGCCAGCAGCTTTCTGACTCGGCTCGAGCAGTACTTC. Residues: CASSFLTRLEQYF.

This clone occurred a few times. The CDR3 sequence: CASSPTTGPGQPQHF. In DNA form, the CDR3 reads TGTGCCAGCAGCCCAACGACAGGGCCAGGTCAGCCCCAGCATTTT. The rearrangement uses TRBV11-2 and TRBJ1-5; 7 bases are a match to TRBD1. J gave up 6 bases and V 5 bases, and 10 bases lay outside the gene matches. The CDR3 totals 15 residues. Germline CDR1 and CDR2: SGHAT and FQNNGV.

The chain employs TRBV5-4 and TRBJ2-2; D call uncertain. Trimming removed 2 bases at V and 6 bases at J, with 8 bases between. The germline gives CDR1 SGHNT, CDR2 YYREEE (reference sequence). The CDR3 runs 13 residues. In DNA form, the CDR3 reads TGTGCCAGCAGCTTTTGGGGTGCCGGGGAGCTGTTTTTT. Amino acids: CASSFWGAGELFF.

V is TRBV4-2 and J is TRBJ2-5; perhaps TRBD1 as D (6 bases). CDR1 and CDR2 from the germline V gene are LGHNA and YNFKEQ. This CDR3 comprises 17 residues. V shed 3 bases and J shed 3 bases, with 20 bases lying between them. CDR3 residues: CASSQHTYQQGKETQYF. The CDR3 region has the DNA TGTGCCAGCAGCCAGCATACCTACCAACAGGGAAAAGAGACCCAGTACTTC.

This rearrangement joins TRBV5-1 to TRBJ2-7, with no clear D. Germline-derived CDR1 and CDR2 are SGHRS and YFSETQ. V was pared by 5 bases and J by 6 bases, with 15 bases between. The CDR3 runs to 13 residues. The chain's CDR3 is CASSRPGPPEQYF. CDR3 nucleotides: TGCGCCAGCAGTCGGCCGGGCCCTCCCGAGCAGTACTTC.

J is TRBJ1-2 and V is TRBV2; 9 bases fit TRBD1. The CDR3 spans 16 residues. Germline CDR1 SNHLY, CDR2 FYNNEI. V gave up 4 bases and J gave up 4 bases; unmatched junction bases: 10. This CDR3 is CASSALRGQGFYGYTF. CDR3 DNA sequence: TGTGCCAGCAGTGCTCTGCGAGGACAGGGGTTCTATGGCTACACCTTC.

This chain connects TRBV5-1 to TRBJ1-3; D might be TRBD1 (6 bases). Germline CDR1 reads SGHRS; CDR2 reads YFSETQ. The length of the CDR3 is 17 residues. Trimming left V 2 bases short and J 0 bases short, with 15 bases between. The CDR3 DNA follows: TGCGCCAGCAGCTTAAACCGGGACACACCCTCTGGAAACACCATATATTTT. Amino acid sequence: CASSLNRDTPSGNTIYF. Complete variable domain (other parts from reference TRBV5-1 and TRBJ1-3): KAGVTQTPRYLIKTRGQQVTLSCSPISGHRSVSWYQQTPGQGLQFLFEYFSETQRNKGNFPGRFSGRQFSNSRSEMNVSTLELGDSALYLCASSLNRDTPSGNTIYFGEGSWLTVV.

The chain recombines TRBV3-1 (or the pseudogene TRBV3-2) with TRBJ2-7, with 8 positions matching TRBD2. CDR3 length: 17 residues. Germline assignment: CDR1 LGHDT and CDR2 YNNKEL (reference sequence). The V and J ends lost 5 bases and 2 bases, in that order; junction bases with no gene match: 14. The CDR3 DNA sequence: TGTGCCAGCAGCAAAGTTGGCGGGGGGACCCTCCCCTACGAGCAGTACTTC. Translating gives CASSKVGGGTLPYEQYF.

The chain has TRBV5-8 and TRBJ1-1; 7 bases map to TRBD1. V lost 0 bases and J lost 5; bases outside the gene matches: 4. Germline CDR1 SGHTS, CDR2 YDEGEE. This CDR3 is built from 14 residues. DNA for the CDR3: TGTGCCAGCAGCTTGGCAGGGGGGCATACTGAAGCTTTCTTT. Translated: CASSLAGGHTEAFF. Drawing the rest from reference TRBV5-8 and TRBJ1-1, the complete variable domain is EAGVTQSPTHLIKTRGQQATLRCSPISGHTSVYWYQQALGLGLQFLLWYDEGEERNRGNFPPRFSGRQFPNYSSELNVNALELEDSALYLCASSLAGGHTEAFFGQGTRLTVV.